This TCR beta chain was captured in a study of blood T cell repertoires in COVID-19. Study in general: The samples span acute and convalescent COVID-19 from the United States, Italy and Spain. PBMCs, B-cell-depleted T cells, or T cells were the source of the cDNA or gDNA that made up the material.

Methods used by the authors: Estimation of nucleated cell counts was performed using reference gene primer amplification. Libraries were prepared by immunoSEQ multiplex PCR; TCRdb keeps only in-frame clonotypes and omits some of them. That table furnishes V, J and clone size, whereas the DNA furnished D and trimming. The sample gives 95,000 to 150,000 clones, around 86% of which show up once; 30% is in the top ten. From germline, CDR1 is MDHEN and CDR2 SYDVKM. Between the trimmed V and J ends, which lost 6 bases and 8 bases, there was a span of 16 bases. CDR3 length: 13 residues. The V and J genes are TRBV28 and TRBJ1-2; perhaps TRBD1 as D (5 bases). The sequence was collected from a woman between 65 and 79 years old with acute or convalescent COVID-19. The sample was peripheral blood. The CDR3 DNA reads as TGTGCCAGCAGCGCGGGGACCGCCGCGGGCTACACCTTC. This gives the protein CASSAGTAAGYTF.